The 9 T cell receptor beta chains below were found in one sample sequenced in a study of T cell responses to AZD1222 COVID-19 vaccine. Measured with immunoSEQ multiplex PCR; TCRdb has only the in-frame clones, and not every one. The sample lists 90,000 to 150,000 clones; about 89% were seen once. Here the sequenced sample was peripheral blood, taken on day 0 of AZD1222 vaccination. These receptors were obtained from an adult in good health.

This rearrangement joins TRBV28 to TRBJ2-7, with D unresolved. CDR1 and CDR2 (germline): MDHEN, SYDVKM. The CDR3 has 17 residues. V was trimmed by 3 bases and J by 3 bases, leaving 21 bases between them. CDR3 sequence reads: CASSFPTPGPNSYEQYF. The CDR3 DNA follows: TGTGCCAGCAGTTTTCCCACCCCCGGTCCGAATAGCTACGAGCAGTACTTC.

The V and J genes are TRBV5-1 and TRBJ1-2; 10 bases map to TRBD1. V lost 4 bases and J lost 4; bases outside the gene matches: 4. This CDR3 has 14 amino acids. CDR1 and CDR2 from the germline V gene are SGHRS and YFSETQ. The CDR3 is CASSLTGGLYGYTF. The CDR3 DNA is TGCGCCAGCAGCCTGACAGGGGGCCTCTATGGCTACACCTTC.

Written as DNA, the CDR3 is TGTGCCAGCAGTTTATTGGCCCAGGGCGGAAATTCACCCCTCCACTTT. Translating gives CASSLLAQGGNSPLHF. This rearrangement joins TRBV28 to TRBJ1-6; weak D call: TRBD1 (5 bases). This CDR3 comprises 16 residues. Germline V gene sequence: CDR1 MDHEN, CDR2 SYDVKM. Trimming took off 1 base at V and 7 bases at J, with 14 bases between the two ends.

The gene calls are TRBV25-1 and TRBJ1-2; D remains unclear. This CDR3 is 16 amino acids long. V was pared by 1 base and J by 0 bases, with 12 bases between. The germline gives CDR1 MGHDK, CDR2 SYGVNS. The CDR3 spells CASSEFSGGPNYGYTF. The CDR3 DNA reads TGTGCCAGCAGTGAATTTTCGGGCGGACCTAACTATGGCTACACCTTC.

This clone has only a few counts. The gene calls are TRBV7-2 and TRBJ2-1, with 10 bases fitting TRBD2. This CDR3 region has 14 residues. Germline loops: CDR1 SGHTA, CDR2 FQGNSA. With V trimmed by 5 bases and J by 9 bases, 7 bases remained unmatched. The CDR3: CASSDGTSVGEQFF. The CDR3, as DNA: TGTGCCAGCAGCGACGGGACTAGCGTAGGTGAGCAGTTCTTC.

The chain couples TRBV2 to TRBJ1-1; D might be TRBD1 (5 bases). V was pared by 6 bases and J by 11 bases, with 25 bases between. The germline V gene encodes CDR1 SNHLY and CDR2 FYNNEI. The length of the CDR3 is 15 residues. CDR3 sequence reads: CASSVLQGLGDDAFF. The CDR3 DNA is TGTGCCAGCAGCGTCCTCCAGGGCCTTGGGGATGACGCTTTCTTT.

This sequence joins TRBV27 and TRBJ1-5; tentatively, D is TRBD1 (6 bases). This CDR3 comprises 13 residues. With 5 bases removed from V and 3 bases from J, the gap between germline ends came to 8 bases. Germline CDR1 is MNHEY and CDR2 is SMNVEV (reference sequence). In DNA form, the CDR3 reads TGTGCCAGCAGTACAGGGTTCAATCAGCCCCAGCATTTT. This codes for CASSTGFNQPQHF.

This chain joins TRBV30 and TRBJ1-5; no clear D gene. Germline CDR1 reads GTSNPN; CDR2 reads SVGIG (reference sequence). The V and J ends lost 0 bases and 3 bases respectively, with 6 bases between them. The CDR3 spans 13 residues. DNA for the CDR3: TGTGCCTGGAGTGTACGGTACAATCAGCCCCAGCATTTT. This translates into CAWSVRYNQPQHF.

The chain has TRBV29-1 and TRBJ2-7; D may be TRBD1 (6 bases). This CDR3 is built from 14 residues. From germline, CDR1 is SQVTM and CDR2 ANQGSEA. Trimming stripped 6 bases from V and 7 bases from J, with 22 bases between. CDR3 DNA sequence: TGCAGCGTCGGTCGCCTGGACAGCCTTGGGGAGCAGTACTTC. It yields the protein CSVGRLDSLGEQYF.